Listed here are 24 T cell receptor beta chains from one sample, sequenced in a study of CD8+ T cells in alopecia areata. Reverse transcribed after extraction, RNA yielded cDNA as the sequencing template. Assay used: immunoSEQ multiplex PCR; TCRdb lists only in-frame clones, some missing. This sample has about 150,000 clones, with under 60% found just once. Sequenced here: CD4+ T cells sorted from blood, sampled at week 0. Receptors were obtained from a human donor with alopecia areata.

The CDR3 DNA sequence: TGTGCCACCAGCAGACAGGCTAACTATGGCTACACCTTC. Amino acid sequence: CATSRQANYGYTF. The V and J genes are TRBV15 and TRBJ1-2; D uncertain. The CDR3 runs to 13 residues. Trimming cost V 2 bases and J 0 bases, with 4 bases left between them. CDR1 is LNHNV, CDR2 YYDKDF, per germline (reference sequence).

This rearrangement joins TRBV27 to TRBJ2-1; D is uncertain. This CDR3 has 15 amino acids. V was shortened by 5 bases and J by 0 bases, with 11 bases between the two germline ends. CDR1 and CDR2 from the germline V gene are MNHEY and SMNVEV (reference sequence). The CDR3 nucleotides read TGTGCCAGCAGTCGAATACCTTTCTCCTACAATGAGCAGTTCTTC. It specifies CASSRIPFSYNEQFF.

The chain recombines TRBV4-1 with TRBJ1-5, with 12 bases lining up with TRBD1. The germline gives CDR1 MGHRA, CDR2 YSYEKL. The CDR3 is 18 amino acids. V trimming: 1 base; J trimming: 7 bases; junction bases outside the gene matches: 11. The CDR3 nucleotides are TGCGCCAGCAGCCAAGGGCCCCCGGGACAGGGGGCCGTACAGCCCCAGCATTTT. Translating it yields CASSQGPPGQGAVQPQHF.

The chain uses TRBV30 and TRBJ1-4; D might be TRBD1 (5 bases). This CDR3 spans 13 amino acids. CDR1 and CDR2 from the germline V gene are GTSNPN and SVGIG (reference sequence). Trimming shortened V by 5 bases and J by 2 bases, and 9 bases separated the two germline ends. In nucleotides, the CDR3 is TGTGCCTGGGGGGCGCTGACTAATGAAAAACTGTTTTTT. The encoded protein is CAWGALTNEKLFF.

Of note for this clone: This CDR3 is also generated by other DNA sequences in the sample. The J gene is TRBJ1-1, the V gene TRBV5-1, with 9 bases lining up with TRBD1. Germline CDR1 is SGHRS and CDR2 is YFSETQ. After removal of 5 bases from V and 1 base from J, the junction contained 3 bases not matched to a gene. The CDR3 sequence is 14 residues long. CDR3 amino acids: CASRSGQGNTEAFF. As DNA, the CDR3 is TGCGCCAGCAGGTCGGGACAGGGGAACACTGAAGCTTTCTTT.

The chain recombines TRBV7-9 with TRBJ2-6; D might be TRBD1 or TRBD2, each matching 5 bases. The V end was cut by 2 bases, the J end by 2 bases, with 7 bases between. This CDR3 region has 15 residues. Germline-derived CDR1 and CDR2 are SEHNR and FQNEAQ (reference sequence). DNA of the CDR3: TGTGCCAGCAGCTTAAGGGGACCTGGGGCCAACGTCCTGACTTTC. It specifies CASSLRGPGANVLTF.

The chain combines TRBV11-2 with TRBJ2-1; 7 bases line up with TRBD1. CDR3 length: 14 residues. Per the germline V gene, CDR1 is SGHAT and CDR2 is FQNNGV. The V segment lost 1 base and the J segment 5 bases; nucleotides outside the gene matches: 2. CDR3: CASSLGQGDNEQFF. CDR3 DNA: TGTGCCAGCAGCTTAGGACAGGGAGACAATGAGCAGTTCTTC.

V usage is TRBV10-3 and J usage is TRBJ1-4, with D tentatively TRBD1 (6 bases). Germline CDR1 ENHRY, CDR2 SYGVKD. The CDR3 is 14 residues long. The V gene lost 3 bases and the J gene lost 6 bases, with 11 bases spanning the gap. The CDR3 DNA is TGTGCCATCAGTGATCGGGGGGCGGATGAAAAACTGTTTTTT. Amino acids: CAISDRGADEKLFF.

This clone was found a few times. The chain employs TRBV4-2 and TRBJ2-2; TRBD2 aligns across 10 bases. Per germline, CDR1 LGHNA and CDR2 YNFKEQ. Trimming at V came to 3 bases and at J to 1 base, leaving 5 bases not matched to a gene. CDR3 length equals 17 residues. CDR3 sequence: CASSHSAGGMNTGELFF. In DNA, the CDR3 is TGTGCCAGCAGCCACTCAGCGGGGGGGATGAACACCGGGGAGCTGTTTTTT.

V gene TRBV29-1 combines with J gene TRBJ1-2; D remains unclear. Trimming shortened V by 6 bases and J by 0 bases, and 11 bases separated the two germline ends. Germline V gene lookup returns CDR1 SQVTM and CDR2 ANQGSEA. The CDR3 has 13 residues. The CDR3 region has the DNA TGCAGCGTCAAAGGGTTAACTAACTATGGCTACACCTTC. Its protein product is CSVKGLTNYGYTF.

The chain joins TRBV4-2 to TRBJ2-1; possibly TRBD1 or TRBD2 for D (5 bases each). The V gene lost 1 base and the J gene lost 2 bases, with 9 bases spanning the gap. The germline gives CDR1 LGHNA, CDR2 YNFKEQ. This CDR3 contains 15 residues. The CDR3 protein is CASSQVRGAYNEQFF. The CDR3 coding sequence is TGTGCCAGCAGCCAAGTGAGGGGCGCCTACAATGAGCAGTTCTTC.

CDR3 bases: TGTGCCAGCAGTTTTAAGCGGGGGGGCCAAGATACGCAGTATTTT. Its protein is CASSFKRGGQDTQYF. The V call is TRBV27, the J call TRBJ2-3, with 10 bases lining up with TRBD2. This CDR3 is 15 amino acids long. After removal of 3 bases from V and 5 bases from J, the junction contained 5 bases not matched to a gene. Germline V gene sequence: CDR1 MNHEY, CDR2 SMNVEV (reference sequence).

This clone turned up a few times. The chain employs TRBV29-1 and TRBJ2-5; D call uncertain. The CDR3 spans 11 residues. V was pared by 5 bases and J by 5 bases, with 9 bases between. Germline V CDR1 and CDR2: SQVTM, ANQGSEA. This CDR3 is CSVLPAETQYF. The CDR3 bases are TGCAGCGTTCTCCCCGCGGAGACCCAGTACTTC.

The V gene is TRBV19, the J gene TRBJ2-2; tentative D call: TRBD1 (5 bases). This CDR3 contains 16 residues. Germline values: CDR1 LNHDA, CDR2 SQIVND (reference sequence). V shed 1 base and J shed 0 bases, with 9 bases lying between them. The CDR3 here is CASSIGAGTNTGELFF. Written as DNA, the CDR3 is TGTGCCAGTAGTATAGGCGCAGGGACGAACACCGGGGAGCTGTTTTTT.

The chain has TRBV9 and TRBJ2-1; D is unresolved. The CDR3 totals 16 residues. V was shortened by 0 bases and J by 5 bases, with 15 bases between the two germline ends. Germline values: CDR1 SGDLS, CDR2 YYNGEE. The CDR3 coding sequence is TGTGCCAGCAGCGTAGCTACGGCCAGCTTTAACAATGAGCAGTTCTTC. The encoded protein is CASSVATASFNNEQFF.

The V and J genes are TRBV27 and TRBJ2-7; D perhaps matches TRBD2 (5 bases). The V end was cut by 6 bases, the J end by 4 bases, with 13 bases between. Germline assignment: CDR1 MNHEY and CDR2 SMNVEV (reference sequence). The CDR3 runs to 13 residues. The CDR3 region has the DNA TGTGCCAGCAGCCCGAGGGTACGATACGAGCAGTACTTC. Its translation is CASSPRVRYEQYF.

The chain joins TRBV7-9 to TRBJ2-3; D unclear. CDR1 is SEHNR and CDR2 is FQNEAQ in the germline V gene (reference sequence). V gave up 5 bases and J gave up 3 bases, with 3 bases separating them. The CDR3 contains 11 residues. CDR3 sequence: CASSQTDTQYF. CDR3 sequence (DNA): TGTGCCAGCAGCCAAACAGATACGCAGTATTTT.

The V gene is TRBV5-6, the J gene TRBJ2-1; possible D gene TRBD2, 6 bases. CDR3 length: 13 residues. The V gene lost 1 base and the J gene lost 10 bases, with 12 bases spanning the gap. Germline V gives CDR1 SGHDT, CDR2 YYEEEE. DNA for the CDR3: TGTGCCAGCAGCTTGTCTAGCGATTGGGAGCAGTTCTTC. Protein sequence: CASSLSSDWEQFF.

Of note for this clone: This specimen includes other DNA sequences encoding the same CDR3. This chain links TRBV18 with TRBJ1-5; possibly TRBD1 for D (5 bases). The V end was cut by 3 bases, the J end by 4 bases, with 7 bases between. Germline V gives CDR1 KGHSH, CDR2 LQKENI. The CDR3 has 13 residues. The CDR3 sequence: CASSPTGNQPQHF. In DNA, the CDR3 is TGTGCCAGCTCACCCACAGGTAATCAGCCCCAGCATTTT.

The rearrangement links TRBV19 to TRBJ1-1; D gene unclear. The CDR3 spans 13 residues. Germline CDR1 is LNHDA and CDR2 is SQIVND (reference sequence). V dropped 4 bases and J dropped 0 bases, with 6 bases sitting between them. The CDR3 reads CASSTRMNTEAFF. As DNA, the CDR3 is TGTGCCAGTAGTACCCGTATGAACACTGAAGCTTTCTTT.

V gene TRBV30 combines with J gene TRBJ1-5, with D perhaps TRBD1 (5 bases). V was pared by 1 base and J by 4 bases, with 8 bases between. Germline V gives CDR1 GTSNPN, CDR2 SVGIG (reference sequence). The CDR3 is 13 amino acids. CDR3 region: CAWSGGTNQPQHF. Written as DNA, the CDR3 is TGTGCCTGGAGTGGGGGGACGAATCAGCCCCAGCATTTT.

The chain joins TRBV18 to TRBJ2-7; 9 nucleotides line up with TRBD1. The CDR3 is 14 amino acids. The germline V gene has CDR1 KGHSH and CDR2 LQKENI. V was pared by 3 bases and J by 6 bases, with 6 bases of the junction left unmatched. CDR3 region: CASSPAGQGGEQYF. The CDR3 region has the DNA TGTGCCAGCTCACCGGCGGGACAGGGAGGCGAGCAGTACTTC.

J is TRBJ1-5 and V is TRBV25-1, with 8 bases identical to TRBD1. The germline CDR1 and CDR2 sequences are MGHDK and SYGVNS. V lost 6 bases and J lost 6; bases outside the gene matches: 7. This CDR3 region has 14 residues. CDR3 residues: CASRQTGDGQPQHF. CDR3 sequence (DNA): TGTGCCAGCAGGCAGACAGGGGACGGTCAGCCCCAGCATTTT.

J is TRBJ2-7 and V is TRBV25-1; D is unresolved. There are 11 residues in the CDR3. Germline V gene data show CDR1 as MGHDK and CDR2 as SYGVNS. The V gene lost 5 bases and the J gene lost 3 bases, with 5 bases spanning the gap. CDR3 region: CASSRNYEQYF. DNA for the CDR3: TGTGCCAGCAGTAGAAACTACGAGCAGTACTTC.